This is a list of T cell receptor beta chains from one sample in a study of cytomegalovirus exposure and HLA in healthy donors. Libraries were prepared by immunoSEQ multiplex PCR; TCRdb keeps only in-frame clonotypes and omits some of them. The sample has 150,000 to 200,000 clones; 80% to 85% are singletons. The sequenced sample was PBMCs. These TCRs come from a woman aged 18 to 35 in good health and CMV-seropositive. Both conserved end residues are part of each CDR3. D genes are given only for firm matches. Clone size, where shown, is once, few, many, or a class for clones that have expanded.

- | TRBJ2-1 | TRBV19 | - | CASSSPLLLDNEQFF | TGTGCCAGTAGTAGCCCCCTTCTACTAGACAATGAGCAGTTCTTC
- | TRBJ1-6 | TRBV4-2 | - | CASSQDLGQLAPLHF | TGTGCCAGCAGCCAAGATCTCGGACAACTCGCTCCCCTCCACTTT
TRBD2 | TRBJ2-3 | TRBV12-5 | - | CASGLVWGGGTDTQYF | TGTGCTAGTGGTTTGGTCTGGGGGGGTGGGACAGATACGCAGTATTTT
- | TRBJ2-1 | TRBV11-3 | - | CASSWGLGGLNEQFF | TGTGCCAGCAGCTGGGGACTCGGGGGGCTGAATGAGCAGTTCTTC
TRBD2 | TRBJ2-5 | TRBV7-3 | - | CASSSSGGALETQYF | TGTGCCAGCAGTTCTAGCGGGGGGGCTTTGGAGACCCAGTACTTC
TRBD2 | TRBJ2-3 | TRBV7-8 | - | CASSVDGTSGGVDTQYF | TGTGCCAGCAGCGTTGACGGGACTAGCGGGGGGGTAGATACGCAGTATTTT
- | TRBJ2-1 | TRBV27 | - | CASSLAEPTYNEQFF | TGTGCCAGCAGTTTAGCAGAACCGACCTACAATGAGCAGTTCTTC
- | TRBJ2-1 | TRBV5-4 | - | CASNPSGPPGYNEQFF | TGTGCCAGCAACCCCTCAGGGCCACCCGGCTACAATGAGCAGTTCTTC
TRBD1 | TRBJ2-2 | TRBV9 | - | CASSPWTGDEELFF | TGTGCCAGCAGCCCATGGACAGGGGATGAGGAGCTGTTTTTT
- | TRBJ1-1 | TRBV2 | - | CASRVPRRRAFF | TGTGCCAGCAGAGTCCCAAGGAGACGAGCTTTCTTT
- | TRBJ1-6 | TRBV12-5 | - | CASGLSRTDNSPLHF | TGTGCTAGTGGTTTGTCAAGAACAGATAATTCACCCCTCCACTTT
- | TRBJ2-3 | TRBV2 | - | CASRIGVFSDTQYF | TGTGCCAGCAGGATAGGGGTATTTTCAGATACGCAGTATTTT
- | TRBJ2-3 | TRBV11-2 | - | CASSYGGSTDTQYF | TGTGCCAGCAGCTATGGGGGCAGCACAGATACGCAGTATTTT
TRBD2 | TRBJ2-1 | TRBV5-1 | - | CASSLAGGSNEQFF | TGCGCCAGCAGCTTAGCGGGGGGGAGCAATGAGCAGTTCTTC
TRBD2 | TRBJ2-5 | TRBV15 | medium-sized | CATSRDSGGAETQYF | TGTGCCACCAGCAGAGATAGCGGGGGGGCCGAGACCCAGTACTTC
- | TRBJ2-3 | TRBV5-8 | - | CASSLGAGWTDTQYF | TGTGCCAGCAGCTTGGGAGCGGGCTGGACAGATACGCAGTATTTT
TRBD2 | TRBJ2-3 | TRBV7-9 | - | CASSFGGAADTQYF | TGTGCCAGCAGCTTCGGGGGGGCCGCAGATACGCAGTATTTT
- | TRBJ1-1 | TRBV6-5 | - | CASSPTGVNTEAFF | TGTGCCAGCAGTCCGACCGGGGTGAACACTGAAGCTTTCTTT
- | TRBJ2-1 | TRBV9 | - | CASSLWAGPNNEQFF | TGTGCCAGCAGCCTGTGGGCAGGCCCTAACAATGAGCAGTTCTTC
- | TRBJ1-3 | TRBV6-5 | - | CASSRTFGNTIYF | TGTGCCAGCAGTCGGACATTTGGAAACACCATATATTTT
- | TRBJ1-2 | TRBV14 | - | CASSPVGRGIYTF | TGTGCCAGCAGCCCCGTGGGGAGGGGTATCTACACCTTC
- | TRBJ1-2 | TRBV19 | - | CASRALQERGGYTF | TGTGCCAGCAGGGCCCTACAGGAAAGGGGCGGCTACACCTTC
TRBD2 | TRBJ2-2 | TRBV19 | once | CASRLRGAANTGELFF | TGTGCCAGTAGACTGCGGGGGGCCGCGAACACCGGGGAGCTGTTTTTT
- | TRBJ2-7 | TRBV9 | - | CASSVAGGAGEQYF | TGTGCCAGCAGCGTGGCCGGCGGGGCGGGGGAGCAGTACTTC
TRBD1 | TRBJ2-2 | TRBV19 | few | CASRSGQGATGELFF | TGTGCCAGTAGGTCTGGACAGGGGGCGACCGGGGAGCTGTTTTTT
- | TRBJ1-5 | TRBV7-8 | - | CASSELGTRYSNQPQHF | TGTGCCAGCAGCGAGCTTGGGACAAGATATAGCAATCAGCCCCAGCATTTT
- | TRBJ2-2 | TRBV14 | - | CASSQLGGNTGELFF | TGTGCCAGCAGCCAGCTCGGAGGCAACACCGGGGAGCTGTTTTTT
TRBD1 | TRBJ1-4 | TRBV18 | - | CASTRDRDRTNEKLFF | TGTGCCAGCACTCGGGACAGAGATCGGACTAATGAAAAACTGTTTTTT
- | TRBJ1-6 | TRBV5-8 | - | CASSLEGLGHSPLHF | TGTGCCAGCAGCTTGGAGGGACTAGGGCATTCACCCCTCCACTTT
- | TRBJ1-1 | TRBV6-5 | - | CASSYFGRPNTEAFF | TGTGCCAGCAGTTACTTCGGCAGGCCGAACACTGAAGCTTTCTTT
- | TRBJ2-3 | TRBV2 | - | CAINGDRGSGGRPDTQYF | TGTGCCATAAACGGGGACAGGGGTAGCGGGGGCCGTCCAGATACGCAGTATTTT
- | TRBJ2-6 | TRBV19 | - | CASSMTGRSSGANVLTF | TGTGCCAGTAGTATGACAGGGAGGTCGTCTGGGGCCAACGTCCTGACTTTC
- | TRBJ1-1 | TRBV15 | - | CATSRDRGSRAFF | TGTGCCACCAGCAGAGATCGCGGGTCTCGCGCTTTCTTT
- | TRBJ1-3 | TRBV4-1 | - | CASSQDPGSSGNTIYF | TGCGCCAGCAGCCAAGATCCCGGGTCCTCTGGAAACACCATATATTTT
- | TRBJ1-3 | TRBV5-6 | - | CASSFGSVPGNTIYF | TGTGCCAGCAGCTTCGGCAGCGTACCTGGAAACACCATATATTTT
- | TRBJ1-4 | TRBV6-5 | - | CASSYSFPDEKLFF | TGTGCCAGCAGTTACTCTTTCCCGGATGAAAAACTGTTTTTT
- | TRBJ2-7 | TRBV2 | few | CASRLELSYEQYF | TGTGCCAGCAGATTAGAACTCTCCTACGAGCAGTACTTC
- | TRBJ1-1 | TRBV4-1 | once | CASSQDRRNRLRPEAFF | TGCGCCAGCAGCCAAGATCGCAGGAACAGACTACGTCCTGAAGCTTTCTTT
- | TRBJ2-2 | TRBV5-1 | - | CASSLGHLNTGELFF | TGCGCCAGCAGCTTAGGACATCTGAACACCGGGGAGCTGTTTTTT
- | TRBJ2-7 | TRBV7-3 | - | CASSPAGGYEQYF | TGTGCCAGCAGCCCCGCGGGCGGGTACGAGCAGTACTTC
TRBD1 | TRBJ1-5 | TRBV19 | - | CASSIDRAGGLSDQPQHF | TGTGCCAGTAGTATAGATAGGGCAGGGGGCCTCTCTGACCAGCCCCAGCATTTT
- | TRBJ1-5 | TRBV6-1 | - | CASSEVGGYNQPQHF | TGTGCCAGCAGTGAAGTGGGAGGGTACAATCAGCCCCAGCATTTT